This T cell receptor beta chain came from a study of immune characterization of retroperitoneal liposarcoma. This clonotype has just one count. One entry per CDR3 protein, called by TCRdb with MiXCR from the PCR reads. This repertoire shows several thousand distinct CDR3 sequences, approximately 30% found once; its top ten account for about 40%. Germline values: CDR1 MNHEY, CDR2 SVGAGI. The V end was cut by 5 bases, the J end by 0 bases, with 11 bases between. The length of the CDR3 is 14 residues. The sequence was collected from a male donor with retroperitoneal liposarcoma. The sequenced material came from blood. The chain is built from TRBV6-5 and TRBJ2-7; D is uncertain. CDR3 in amino acids: CASSPSAYSYEQYF. The CDR3 DNA reads as TGTGCCAGCAGTCCTTCCGCTTACTCCTACGAGCAGTACTTC.